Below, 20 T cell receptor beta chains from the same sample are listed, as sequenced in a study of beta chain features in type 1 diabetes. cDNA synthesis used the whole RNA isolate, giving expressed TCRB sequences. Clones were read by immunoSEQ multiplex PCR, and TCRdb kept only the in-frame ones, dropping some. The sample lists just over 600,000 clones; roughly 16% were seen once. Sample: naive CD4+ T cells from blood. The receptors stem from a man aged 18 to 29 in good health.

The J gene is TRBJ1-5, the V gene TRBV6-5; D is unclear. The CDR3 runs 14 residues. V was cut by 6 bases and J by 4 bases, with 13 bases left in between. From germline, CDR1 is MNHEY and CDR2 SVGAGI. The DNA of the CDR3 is TGTGCCAGCAGCCGCTCCACAGAGAATCAGCCCCAGCATTTT. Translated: CASSRSTENQPQHF.

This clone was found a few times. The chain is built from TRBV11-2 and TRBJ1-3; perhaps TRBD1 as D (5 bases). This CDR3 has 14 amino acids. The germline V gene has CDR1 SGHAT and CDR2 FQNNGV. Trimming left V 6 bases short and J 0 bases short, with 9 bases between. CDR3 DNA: TGTGCCAGCAGTGCCGGGGGCTCTGGAAACACCATATATTTT. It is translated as CASSAGGSGNTIYF.

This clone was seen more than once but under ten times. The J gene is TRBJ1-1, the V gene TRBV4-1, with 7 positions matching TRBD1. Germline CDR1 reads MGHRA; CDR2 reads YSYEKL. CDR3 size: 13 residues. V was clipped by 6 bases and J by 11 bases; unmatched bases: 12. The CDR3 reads CASSPPGGPFAFF. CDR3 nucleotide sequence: TGCGCCAGCAGTCCACCAGGGGGGCCTTTCGCTTTCTTT.

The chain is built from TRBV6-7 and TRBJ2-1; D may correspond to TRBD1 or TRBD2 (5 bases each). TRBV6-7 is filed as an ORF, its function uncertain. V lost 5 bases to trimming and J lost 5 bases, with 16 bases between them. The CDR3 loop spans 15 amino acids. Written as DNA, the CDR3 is TGTGCCAGCAGTCCCTGGGGGTATATGGACAATGAGCAGTTCTTC. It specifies CASSPWGYMDNEQFF.

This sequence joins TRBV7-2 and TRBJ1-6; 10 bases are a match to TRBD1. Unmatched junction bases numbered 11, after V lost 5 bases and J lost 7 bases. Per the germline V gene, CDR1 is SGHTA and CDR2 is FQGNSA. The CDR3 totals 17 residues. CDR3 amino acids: CASSNRDRGRRNSPLHF. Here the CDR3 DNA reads TGTGCCAGCAGCAACCGGGACAGGGGAAGACGGAATTCACCCCTCCACTTT.

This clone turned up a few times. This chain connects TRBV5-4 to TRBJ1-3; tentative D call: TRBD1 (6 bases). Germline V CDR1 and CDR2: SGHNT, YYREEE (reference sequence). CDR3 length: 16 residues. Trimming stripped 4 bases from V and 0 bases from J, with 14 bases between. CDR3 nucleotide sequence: TGTGCCAGCAGCCCCGACCAGGGGACCTCTGGAAACACCATATATTTT. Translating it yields CASSPDQGTSGNTIYF.

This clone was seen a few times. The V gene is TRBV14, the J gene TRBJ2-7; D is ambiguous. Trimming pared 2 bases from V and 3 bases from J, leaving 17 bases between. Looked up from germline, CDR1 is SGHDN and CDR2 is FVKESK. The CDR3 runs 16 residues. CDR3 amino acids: CASSQTLRGGLYEQYF. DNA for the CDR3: TGTGCCAGCAGCCAAACCCTAAGAGGCGGCCTCTACGAGCAGTACTTC. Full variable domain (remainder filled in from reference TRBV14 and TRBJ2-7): EAGVTQFPSHSVIEKGQTVTLRCDPISGHDNLYWYRRVMGKEIKFLLHFVKESKQDESGMPNNRFLAERTGGTYSTLKVQPAELEDSGVYFCASSQTLRGGLYEQYFGPGTRLTVT.

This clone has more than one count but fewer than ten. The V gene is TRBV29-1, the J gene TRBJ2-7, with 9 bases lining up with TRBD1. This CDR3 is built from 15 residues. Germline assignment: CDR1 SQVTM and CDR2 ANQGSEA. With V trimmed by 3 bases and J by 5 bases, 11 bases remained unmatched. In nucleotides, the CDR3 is TGCAGCGTTGATGCCCGGGACAGGGCGACCCACGAGCAGTACTTC. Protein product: CSVDARDRATHEQYF.

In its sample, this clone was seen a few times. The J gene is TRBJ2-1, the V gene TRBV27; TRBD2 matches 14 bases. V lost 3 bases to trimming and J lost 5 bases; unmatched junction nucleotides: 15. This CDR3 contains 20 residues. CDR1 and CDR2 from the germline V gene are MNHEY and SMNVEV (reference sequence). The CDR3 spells CASSFKGPGLAGALDNEQFF. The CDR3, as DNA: TGTGCCAGCAGTTTTAAGGGACCGGGACTAGCGGGGGCACTAGACAATGAGCAGTTCTTC.

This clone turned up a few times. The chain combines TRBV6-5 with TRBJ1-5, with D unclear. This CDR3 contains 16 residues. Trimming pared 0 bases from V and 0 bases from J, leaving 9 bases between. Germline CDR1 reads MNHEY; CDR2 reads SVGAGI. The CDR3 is CASSYSYLNSNQPQHF. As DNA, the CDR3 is TGTGCCAGCAGTTACTCGTACCTGAATAGCAATCAGCCCCAGCATTTT.

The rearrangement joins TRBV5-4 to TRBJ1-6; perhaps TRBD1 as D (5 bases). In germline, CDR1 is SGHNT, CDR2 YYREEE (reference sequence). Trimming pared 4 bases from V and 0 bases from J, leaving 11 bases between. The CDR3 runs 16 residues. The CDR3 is CASSPRDGSYNSPLHF. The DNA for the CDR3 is TGTGCCAGCAGCCCTAGGGACGGCTCCTATAATTCACCCCTCCACTTT.

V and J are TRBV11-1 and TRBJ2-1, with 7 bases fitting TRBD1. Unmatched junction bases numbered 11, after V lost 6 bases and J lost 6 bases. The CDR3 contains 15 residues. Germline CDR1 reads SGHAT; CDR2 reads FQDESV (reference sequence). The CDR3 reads CASSNTGTASNEQFF. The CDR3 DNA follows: TGTGCCAGCAGTAATACTGGGACAGCTTCCAATGAGCAGTTCTTC.

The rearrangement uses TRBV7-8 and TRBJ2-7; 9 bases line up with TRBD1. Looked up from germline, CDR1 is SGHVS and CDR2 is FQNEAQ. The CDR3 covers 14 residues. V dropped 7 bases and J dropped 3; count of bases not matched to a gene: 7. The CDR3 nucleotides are TGTGCCAGCACACCGGGGACAGGGTTCTACGAGCAGTACTTC. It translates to CASTPGTGFYEQYF. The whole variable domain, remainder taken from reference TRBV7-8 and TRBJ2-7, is GAGVSQSPRYKVAKRGQDVALRCDPISGHVSLFWYQQALGQGPEFLTYFQNEAQLDKSGLPSDRFFAERPEGSVSTLKIQRTQQEDSAVYLCASTPGTGFYEQYFGPGTRLTVT.

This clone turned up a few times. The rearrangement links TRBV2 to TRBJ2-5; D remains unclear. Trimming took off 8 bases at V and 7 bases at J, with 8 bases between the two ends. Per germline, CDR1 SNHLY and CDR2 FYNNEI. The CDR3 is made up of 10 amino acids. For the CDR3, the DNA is TGTGCCAGCGGGGAAGGGACCCAGTACTTC. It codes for CASGEGTQYF.

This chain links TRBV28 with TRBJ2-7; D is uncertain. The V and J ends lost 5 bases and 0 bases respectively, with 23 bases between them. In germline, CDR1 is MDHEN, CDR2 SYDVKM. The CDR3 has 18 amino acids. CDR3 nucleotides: TGTGCCAGCAGTCATACCCCCCACATGTTCCTCAGCTCCTACGAGCAGTACTTC. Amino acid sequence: CASSHTPHMFLSSYEQYF.

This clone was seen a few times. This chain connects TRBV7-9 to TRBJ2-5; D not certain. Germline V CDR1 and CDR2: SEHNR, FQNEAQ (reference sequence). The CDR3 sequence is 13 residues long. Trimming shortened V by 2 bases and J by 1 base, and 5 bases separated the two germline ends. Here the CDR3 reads CASSLRGQETQYF. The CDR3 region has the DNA TGTGCCAGCAGCTTACGTGGCCAAGAGACCCAGTACTTC.

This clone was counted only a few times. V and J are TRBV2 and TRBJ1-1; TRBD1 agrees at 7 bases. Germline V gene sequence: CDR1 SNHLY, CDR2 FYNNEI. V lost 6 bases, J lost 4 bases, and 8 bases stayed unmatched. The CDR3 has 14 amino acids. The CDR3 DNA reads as TGTGCCAGCAGCGCGGTCGACAGGGCCACTGAAGCTTTCTTT. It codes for CASSAVDRATEAFF.

The CDR3 reads CASSVASRGVGDTQYF. CDR3 in DNA: TGTGCCAGCAGCGTAGCTTCGCGGGGGGTAGGAGATACGCAGTATTTT. The rearrangement joins TRBV9 to TRBJ2-3; 8 positions agree with TRBD2. Germline CDR1 is SGDLS and CDR2 is YYNGEE. There are 16 residues in the CDR3. Trimming took 0 bases from V and 5 from J; bases not matched to a gene: 8.

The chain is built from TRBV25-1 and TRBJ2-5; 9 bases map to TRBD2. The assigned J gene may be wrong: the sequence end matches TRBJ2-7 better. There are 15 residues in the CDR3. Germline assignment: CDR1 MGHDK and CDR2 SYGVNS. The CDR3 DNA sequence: TGTGCCAGCAGTAACGGGGGCGGGAGGGCCCACGAGCAGTACTTC. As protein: CASSNGGGRAHEQYF.

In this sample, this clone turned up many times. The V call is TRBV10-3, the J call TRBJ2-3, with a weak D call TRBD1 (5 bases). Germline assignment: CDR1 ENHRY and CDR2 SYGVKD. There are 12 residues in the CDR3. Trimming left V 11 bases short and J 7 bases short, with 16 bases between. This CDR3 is CASVQGSNTQYF. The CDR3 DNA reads TGTGCCTCCGTCCAGGGAAGCAATACGCAGTATTTT.